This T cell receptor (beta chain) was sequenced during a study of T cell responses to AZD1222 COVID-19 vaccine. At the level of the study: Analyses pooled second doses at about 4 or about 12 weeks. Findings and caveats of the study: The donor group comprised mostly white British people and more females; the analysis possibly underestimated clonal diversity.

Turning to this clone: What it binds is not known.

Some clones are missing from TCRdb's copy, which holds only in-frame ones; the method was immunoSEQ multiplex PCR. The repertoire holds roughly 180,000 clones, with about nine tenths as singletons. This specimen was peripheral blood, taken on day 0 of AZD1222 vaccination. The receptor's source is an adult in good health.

The DNA of the CDR3 is TGCGCCAGAGGACCCCAAGCTTTCTTT. Protein sequence: CARGPQAFF. The chain links TRBV10-1 to TRBJ1-1; D remains unclear. The ends were cut back, 9 bases at V and 9 bases at J, with 8 bases in the middle. Germline CDR1 WNHNN, CDR2 SYGVQD (reference sequence). The CDR3 is 9 amino acids.